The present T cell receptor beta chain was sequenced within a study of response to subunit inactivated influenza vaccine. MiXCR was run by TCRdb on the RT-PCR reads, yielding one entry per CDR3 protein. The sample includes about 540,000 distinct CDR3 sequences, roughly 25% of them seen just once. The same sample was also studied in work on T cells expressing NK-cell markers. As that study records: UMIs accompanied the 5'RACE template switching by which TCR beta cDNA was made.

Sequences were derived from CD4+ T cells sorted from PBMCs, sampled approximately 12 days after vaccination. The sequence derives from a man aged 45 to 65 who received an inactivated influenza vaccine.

The DNA for the CDR3 is TGTGCCAGCAGCCGGGGACAGGGACGGTCCGGGGAGCTGTTTTTT. Translating gives CASSRGQGRSGELFF. This rearrangement joins TRBV6-1 to TRBJ2-2, with 9 bases identical to TRBD1. Germline V gene lookup returns CDR1 MNHNS and CDR2 SASEGT. The CDR3 has 15 amino acids. The V gene end was trimmed by 6 bases and the J gene end by 6 bases; junction bases not matched to a gene: 8.